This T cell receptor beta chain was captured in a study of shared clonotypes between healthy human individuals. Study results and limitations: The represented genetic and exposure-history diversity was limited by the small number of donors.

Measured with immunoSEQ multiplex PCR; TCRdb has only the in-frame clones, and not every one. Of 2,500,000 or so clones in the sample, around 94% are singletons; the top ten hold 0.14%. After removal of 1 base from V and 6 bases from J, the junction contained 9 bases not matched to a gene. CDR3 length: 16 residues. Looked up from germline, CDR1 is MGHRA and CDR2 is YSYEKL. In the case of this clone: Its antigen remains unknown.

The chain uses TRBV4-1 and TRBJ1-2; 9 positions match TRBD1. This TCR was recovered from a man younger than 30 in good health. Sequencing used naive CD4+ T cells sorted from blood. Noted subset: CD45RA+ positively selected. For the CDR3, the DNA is TGCGCCAGCAGCCAAGCCGGGACAGGGCGACGAAATGGCTACACCTTC. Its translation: CASSQAGTGRRNGYTF.